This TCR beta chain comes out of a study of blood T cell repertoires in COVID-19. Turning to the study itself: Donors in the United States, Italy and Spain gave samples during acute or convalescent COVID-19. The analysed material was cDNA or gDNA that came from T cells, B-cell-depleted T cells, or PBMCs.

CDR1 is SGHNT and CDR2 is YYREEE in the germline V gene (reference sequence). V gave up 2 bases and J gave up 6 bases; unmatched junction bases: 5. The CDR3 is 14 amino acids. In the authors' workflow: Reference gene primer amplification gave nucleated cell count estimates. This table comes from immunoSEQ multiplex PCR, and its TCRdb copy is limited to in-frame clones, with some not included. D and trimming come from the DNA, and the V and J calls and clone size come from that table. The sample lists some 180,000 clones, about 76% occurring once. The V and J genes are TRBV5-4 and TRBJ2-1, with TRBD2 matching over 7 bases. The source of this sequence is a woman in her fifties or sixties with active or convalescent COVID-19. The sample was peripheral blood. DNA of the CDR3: TGTGCCAGCAGCTTACAACTAGCGTCCAATGAGCAGTTCTTC. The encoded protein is CASSLQLASNEQFF.